These 23 T cell receptor beta chains share one sample of origin, sequenced in a study of T-cell reconstitution after alpha-beta-depleted transplantation in children. Library preparation (for TCRbeta) was performed with unique molecular identifiers. Each CDR3 protein gets one entry after TCRdb re-called the PCR reads with MiXCR. The sample includes about a million distinct CDR3 sequences, 25% to 35% seen only once; the top ten take under 30%. Sequenced material: PBMCs, mostly from graft donor cells, taken 360 days after TCRalphabeta/CD19-depleted stem cell transplant. The receptors come from a boy under three years old who had a stem cell transplant for SCID, so the T cells may come from the graft donor.

This clonotype showed up just a few times. The rearrangement uses TRBV7-2 and TRBJ1-1, with D possibly TRBD1 on 6 matching bases. V was cut by 5 bases and J by 0 bases, with 16 bases left in between. Looked up from germline, CDR1 is SGHTA and CDR2 is FQGNSA. The CDR3 totals 16 residues. Here the CDR3 reads CASSVNGQFVNTEAFF. In DNA, the CDR3 is TGTGCCAGCAGCGTCAATGGACAGTTCGTGAACACTGAAGCTTTCTTT.

This chain links TRBV5-1 with TRBJ1-2, with 7 bases matching TRBD1. CDR3 size: 12 residues. The trim removed 3 bases at V and 13 bases at J, leaving 9 bases unmatched. The germline V gene encodes CDR1 SGHRS and CDR2 YFSETQ. CDR3 region: CASSSNRGPPTF. In DNA form, the CDR3 reads TGCGCCAGCAGCTCAAACAGGGGCCCACCCACCTTC.

J is TRBJ1-2 and V is TRBV29-1; 8 positions match TRBD1. This CDR3 has 12 residues. Germline CDR1 reads SQVTM; CDR2 reads ANQGSEA. The trim removed 5 bases at V and 6 bases at J, leaving 5 bases unmatched. The CDR3 region has the DNA TGCAGCGTTCCTGAGGACAGGGATGGCTACACCTTC. Translation: CSVPEDRDGYTF.

This clonotype was observed at least ten times. This sequence joins TRBV5-1 and TRBJ2-6; D unresolved. Germline loops: CDR1 SGHRS, CDR2 YFSETQ. The CDR3 has 14 amino acids. V was shortened by 5 bases and J by 1 base, with 7 bases between the two germline ends. The CDR3 protein is CASRMDSGANVLTF. Written as DNA, the CDR3 is TGCGCCAGCAGGATGGATTCTGGGGCCAACGTCCTGACTTTC.

J is TRBJ2-2 and V is TRBV7-9; D ambiguous. Germline-derived CDR1 and CDR2 are SEHNR and FQNEAQ (reference sequence). The V end was cut by 5 bases, the J end by 6 bases, with 13 bases between. The CDR3 is 14 amino acids. The CDR3 reads CASSPQAMAGELFF. CDR3 nucleotide sequence: TGTGCCAGCAGCCCGCAGGCGATGGCCGGGGAGCTGTTTTTT.

This clonotype was picked up one time. The chain recombines TRBV9 with TRBJ2-3; possibly TRBD1 for D (6 bases). V was clipped by 0 bases and J by 0 bases, with 23 bases between them. The germline gives CDR1 SGDLS, CDR2 YYNGEE. The CDR3 spans 20 residues. The DNA for the CDR3 is TGTGCCAGCAGCGTAGGCCAGGGGTTTTCCCTTCGTATTAGCACAGATACGCAGTATTTT. Translated, it gives CASSVGQGFSLRISTDTQYF.

This clonotype came up once. The chain combines TRBV12-3 or TRBV12-4 with TRBJ2-7, with 11 bases matching TRBD1. J gave up 4 bases and V 4 bases, and 6 bases lay outside the gene matches. CDR3 length equals 15 residues. CDR3 in amino acids: CASSSRTGGKYEQYF. The CDR3 DNA sequence: TGTGCCAGCAGTTCGAGGACAGGGGGCAAGTACGAGCAGTACTTC.

CDR3 in DNA: TGTGCCAGCAGCGACCCGGGACAGTATGCAACTAATGAAAAACTGTTTTTT. This codes for CASSDPGQYATNEKLFF. The genes are TRBV2 and TRBJ1-4, with TRBD1 matching over 7 bases. This CDR3 is built from 17 residues. CDR1 is SNHLY and CDR2 is FYNNEI in the germline V gene. J was trimmed by 0 bases and V by 6 bases; bases with no gene match: 10.

The chain couples TRBV7-3 to TRBJ2-7; D is perhaps TRBD2 (7 bases). Germline CDR1 and CDR2: SGHTA and FQGTGA. V lost 5 bases and J lost 2, with 10 bases in between. This CDR3 is built from 13 residues. In nucleotides, the CDR3 is TGTGCCAGCAGCCGGGGGGCCACCTACGAGCAGTACTTC. Its protein product is CASSRGATYEQYF.

Only a few counts were recorded for this clonotype. The rearrangement links TRBV20-1 to TRBJ2-3; TRBD2 matches 10 bases. Germline values: CDR1 DFQATT, CDR2 SNEGSKA (reference sequence). This CDR3 is built from 15 residues. Losses at the gene ends were 5 bases for V and 2 bases for J; bases not matched to a gene: 7. CDR3 in DNA: TGCAGTGCTCCAACTAGCGGGGCCGTCACAGATACGCAGTATTTT. Protein sequence: CSAPTSGAVTDTQYF.

V gene TRBV2 combines with J gene TRBJ1-5; D unclear. The CDR3 length is 14 residues. With 2 bases removed from V and 6 bases from J, the gap between germline ends came to 11 bases. CDR1 SNHLY and CDR2 FYNNEI come from the germline V gene. CDR3 sequence reads: CASSEFPPGQPQHF. The DNA of the CDR3 is TGTGCCAGCAGTGAATTTCCCCCAGGTCAGCCCCAGCATTTT.

CDR3 nucleotide sequence: TGTGCCAGCAGACCGACTTTGGCGAACACCGGGGAGCTGTTTTTT. It encodes CASRPTLANTGELFF. The chain recombines TRBV12-3 or TRBV12-4 with TRBJ2-2; no clear D. This CDR3 region has 15 residues. Trimming stripped 6 bases from V and 0 bases from J, with 11 bases between.

The CDR3 DNA reads as TGCGCCAGCAGCTTGGCTGGGGGACGCTCTGGAAACACCATATATTTT. This translates into CASSLAGGRSGNTIYF. This rearrangement joins TRBV5-1 to TRBJ1-3, with D perhaps TRBD1 (5 bases). Germline loops: CDR1 SGHRS, CDR2 YFSETQ. V shed 0 bases and J shed 0 bases, with 10 bases lying between them. This CDR3 contains 16 residues.

The genes are TRBV6-2 or TRBV6-3 and TRBJ2-1, with a tentative D call TRBD2 (6 bases). V lost 6 bases to trimming and J lost 3 bases, with 15 bases between them. Germline V lookup: CDR1 MNHEY, CDR2 SVGEGT. This CDR3 has 15 residues. CDR3 residues: CASRDHGGYYNEQFF. Here the CDR3 DNA reads TGTGCCAGCAGAGATCATGGGGGGTACTACAATGAGCAGTTCTTC.

This clonotype was observed a few times. The chain employs TRBV29-1 and TRBJ2-3; 9 bases map to TRBD1. This CDR3 region has 13 residues. The J segment lost 4 bases and the V segment lost 7 bases, leaving 6 bases of the junction unmatched. CDR1 and CDR2 (germline): SQVTM, ANQGSEA. The CDR3 sequence is CSGTTGGADTQYF. The CDR3 nucleotides read TGCAGCGGAACAACAGGGGGCGCAGATACGCAGTATTTT.

The chain links TRBV5-1 to TRBJ2-7; 7 bases line up with TRBD1. Trimming took 4 bases from V and 3 from J; bases not matched to a gene: 13. Looked up from germline, CDR1 is SGHRS and CDR2 is YFSETQ. This CDR3 is 16 amino acids long. CDR3 sequence (DNA): TGCGCCAGCAGCATGAGTACCGGGACAGTCGGCTACGAGCAGTACTTC. Its translation: CASSMSTGTVGYEQYF.

The V and J genes are TRBV20-1 and TRBJ2-1, with TRBD2 matching 8 bases. CDR3 length equals 16 residues. Per germline, CDR1 DFQATT and CDR2 SNEGSKA (reference sequence). Trimming took 2 bases from V and 5 from J; bases not matched to a gene: 11. The DNA of the CDR3 is TGCAGTGCTAGAACGGCGAGCGGGGGCCCCCACAATGAGCAGTTCTTC. Translating gives CSARTASGGPHNEQFF.

This clonotype was recorded at least ten times. The chain links TRBV4-1 to TRBJ2-2; no clear D. This CDR3 is built from 14 residues. CDR1 is MGHRA and CDR2 is YSYEKL in the germline V gene. The V end was cut by 0 bases, the J end by 4 bases, with 6 bases between. CDR3 region: CASSQDWGTGELFF. CDR3 sequence (DNA): TGCGCCAGCAGCCAAGACTGGGGCACCGGGGAGCTGTTTTTT.

J is TRBJ2-1 and V is TRBV13; 9 positions agree with TRBD2. The CDR3 consists of 17 residues. CDR1 is PRHDT and CDR2 is FYEKMQ in the germline V gene (reference sequence). V trimming: 3 bases; J trimming: 7 bases; junction bases outside the gene matches: 13. The CDR3 DNA reads TGTGCCAGCAGCTTTCGGGAGTCCCTAGCGGGGAAAAATGAGCAGTTCTTC. This encodes CASSFRESLAGKNEQFF.

The chain is built from TRBV15 and TRBJ2-1; D unclear. Trimming removed 0 bases from V and 8 bases from J, with 8 bases in between. The CDR3 extends over 13 amino acids. Per the germline V gene, CDR1 is LNHNV and CDR2 is YYDKDF (reference sequence). This chain's CDR3 is CATSRDWGHEQFF. The DNA for the CDR3 is TGTGCCACCAGCAGAGATTGGGGTCATGAGCAGTTCTTC. The full variable domain, with the rest looked up from reference TRBV15 and TRBJ2-1, is DAMVIQNPRYQVTQFGKPVTLSCSQTLNHNVMYWYQQKSSQAPKLLFHYYDKDFNNEADTPDNFQSRRPNTSFCFLDIRSPGLGDTAMYLCATSRDWGHEQFFGPGTRLTVL.

Only a few counts were recorded for this clonotype. The chain joins TRBV20-1 to TRBJ2-7; weak D call: TRBD1 (6 bases). The length of the CDR3 is 14 residues. Trimming left V 3 bases short and J 2 bases short, with 14 bases between. The V gene's germline CDR1 is DFQATT and CDR2 SNEGSKA (reference sequence). CDR3 bases: TGCAGTGCTAGTCGGACCGCAGGGGCCTACGAGCAGTACTTC. It translates to CSASRTAGAYEQYF.

This clonotype was seen at least ten times. Mismatch with germline at one junction end may stem from a read error. This sequence joins TRBV5-1 and TRBJ1-1; D possibly corresponds to TRBD1 (5 bases). The CDR3 is made up of 14 amino acids. The V gene's germline CDR1 is SGHRS and CDR2 YFSETQ. The CDR3 nucleotides are TGTGCCAGCAGCTTGGGGCCCCCGAACACTGAAGCTTTCTTT. Protein: CASSLGPPNTEAFF.

The gene calls are TRBV5-1 and TRBJ2-7; 7 bases map to TRBD1. Losses at the gene ends were 4 bases for V and 2 bases for J; bases not matched to a gene: 6. The CDR3 extends over 14 amino acids. Per germline, CDR1 SGHRS and CDR2 YFSETQ. The CDR3 is CASSERTGPYEQYF. CDR3 coding DNA: TGCGCCAGCAGCGAACGGACAGGTCCCTACGAGCAGTACTTC.